The next 20 T cell receptor beta chains were all read from a single sample in a study of blood T cell repertoires in COVID-19. TCRdb keeps only in-frame clones here, not all; method: immunoSEQ multiplex PCR. The sample lists around 4,500 clones, approximately 80% occurring once. Input material: peripheral blood. Source of these receptors: a man aged 65 to 85 with active COVID-19.

V gene TRBV10-3 combines with J gene TRBJ2-3; 14 positions match TRBD2. The V gene's germline CDR1 is ENHRY and CDR2 SYGVKD. The CDR3 spans 18 residues. The trim removed 10 bases at V and 0 bases at J, leaving 12 bases unmatched. CDR3 in amino acids: CATLGLAGGTSSTDTQYF. The CDR3 coding sequence is TGTGCCACCTTAGGACTAGCGGGGGGAACCTCTAGCACAGATACGCAGTATTTT.

There are a few counts of this clone. Other DNA sequences in the sample encode the same CDR3. The V call is TRBV9, the J call TRBJ1-2; D gene uncertain. Per germline, CDR1 SGDLS and CDR2 YYNGEE. The V and J ends lost 0 bases and 5 bases respectively, with 14 bases between them. The CDR3 totals 15 residues. The CDR3: CASSVGGGEIYGYTF. CDR3 DNA: TGTGCCAGCAGCGTAGGAGGCGGAGAGATTTATGGCTACACCTTC.

This chain links TRBV5-4 with TRBJ2-2; 8 positions agree with TRBD2. V dropped 4 bases and J dropped 2; count of bases not matched to a gene: 7. Germline V lookup: CDR1 SGHNT, CDR2 YYREEE (reference sequence). The length of the CDR3 is 16 residues. In DNA, the CDR3 is TGTGCCAGCAGCGTTGGGGCGGGGGGTAACACCGGGGAGCTGTTTTTT. Its translation: CASSVGAGGNTGELFF.

J is TRBJ2-3 and V is TRBV5-5; 9 positions match TRBD1. V was pared by 4 bases and J by 2 bases, with 5 bases of the junction left unmatched. The CDR3 covers 15 residues. Germline CDR1 SGHKS, CDR2 YYEKEE (reference sequence). The CDR3 sequence is CASSAGTGSTDTQYF. The CDR3 DNA follows: TGTGCCAGCAGCGCCGGGACAGGGTCCACAGATACGCAGTATTTT.

This clone has a handful of counts. The chain uses TRBV5-1 and TRBJ2-2; D ambiguous. V gave up 4 bases and J gave up 2 bases, with 9 bases separating them. CDR1 and CDR2 (germline): SGHRS, YFSETQ. The CDR3 is 14 amino acids. The CDR3 is CASSITGNTGELFF. The CDR3 DNA follows: TGCGCCAGCAGCATAACGGGTAACACCGGGGAGCTGTTTTTT.

This clone was picked up a small number of times. J is TRBJ2-1 and V is TRBV6-5; D is perhaps TRBD1 (6 bases). V gave up 5 bases and J gave up 3 bases, with 11 bases separating them. CDR1 is MNHEY, CDR2 SVGAGI, per germline. The CDR3 sequence is 14 residues long. CDR3 sequence: CASSRTAGYNEQFF. CDR3 in DNA: TGTGCCAGCAGTCGGACAGCAGGCTACAATGAGCAGTTCTTC.

The rearrangement links TRBV6-5 to TRBJ2-1; TRBD1 aligns across 7 bases. The CDR3 runs 14 residues. Trimming removed 9 bases from V and 8 bases from J; junction bases left unmatched: 13. In germline, CDR1 is MNHEY, CDR2 SVGAGI. This CDR3 reads CASKRGPPPDEQFF. CDR3 nucleotides: TGTGCCAGTAAAAGGGGGCCCCCGCCCGATGAGCAGTTCTTC.

This clone occurred once. The CDR3 sequence is CASLQSETGGGYGYTF. The DNA for the CDR3 is TGTGCCAGCCTTCAATCAGAGACAGGGGGTGGCTATGGCTACACCTTC. The chain combines TRBV6-6 with TRBJ1-2, with 9 bases fitting TRBD1. This CDR3 has 16 amino acids. V shed 8 bases, J shed 4 bases, and the junction held 14 bases outside the gene matches. Germline CDR1 reads MNHNY; CDR2 reads SVGAGI (reference sequence).

V usage is TRBV3-1 (or the pseudogene TRBV3-2) and J usage is TRBJ2-5, with TRBD2 identical over 10 bases. From germline, CDR1 is LGHDT and CDR2 YNNKEL (reference sequence). Germline trimming cut 2 bases from V and 1 base from J; bases unmatched to any gene: 1. This CDR3 is built from 15 residues. Here the CDR3 DNA reads TGTGCCAGCAGCCAAAGACTAGCGGGCCAAGAGACCCAGTACTTC. Amino acid sequence: CASSQRLAGQETQYF.

The rearrangement uses TRBV19 and TRBJ2-1; 10 bases map to TRBD2. The V gene's germline CDR1 is LNHDA and CDR2 SQIVND (reference sequence). The V segment lost 1 base and the J segment 4 bases; nucleotides outside the gene matches: 7. The CDR3 runs 17 residues. CDR3 region: CASSIGPSGGSYNEQFF. The CDR3 region has the DNA TGTGCCAGTAGTATAGGTCCTAGCGGGGGATCTTACAATGAGCAGTTCTTC.

The chain couples TRBV9 to TRBJ2-1; D perhaps matches TRBD1 (6 bases). This CDR3 contains 16 residues. CDR1 is SGDLS and CDR2 is YYNGEE in the germline V gene. The V gene lost 0 bases and the J gene lost 0 bases, with 10 bases spanning the gap. The CDR3 protein is CASSVATGSSYNEQFF. Written as DNA, the CDR3 is TGTGCCAGCAGCGTAGCCACAGGGAGCTCCTACAATGAGCAGTTCTTC.

The chain joins TRBV15 to TRBJ2-1; D call uncertain. The CDR3 contains 16 residues. Germline CDR1 reads LNHNV; CDR2 reads YYDKDF (reference sequence). The V and J ends lost 0 bases and 0 bases respectively, with 9 bases between them. DNA of the CDR3: TGTGCCACCAGCAGAGATCGGAGCGTCTCCTACAATGAGCAGTTCTTC. Its translation: CATSRDRSVSYNEQFF.

V usage is TRBV2 and J usage is TRBJ2-2; maybe TRBD1 (6 bases). Germline V gene lookup returns CDR1 SNHLY and CDR2 FYNNEI. V was cut by 8 bases and J by 1 base, with 11 bases left in between. The CDR3 sequence is 14 residues long. DNA of the CDR3: TGTGCCAGCTACCTAGGGGGGAACACCGGGGAGCTGTTTTTT. This encodes CASYLGGNTGELFF.

This chain connects TRBV2 to TRBJ2-5, with TRBD1 matching 9 bases. Germline loops: CDR1 SNHLY, CDR2 FYNNEI. V was clipped by 9 bases and J by 5 bases; unmatched bases: 19. The CDR3 has 17 residues. CDR3 sequence reads: CASNRVLPGQGLETQYF. Written as DNA, the CDR3 is TGTGCCAGTAACAGGGTCTTACCGGGACAGGGTTTGGAGACCCAGTACTTC.

The V call is TRBV28, the J call TRBJ1-4; 9 nucleotides match TRBD1. Germline V gene lookup returns CDR1 MDHEN and CDR2 SYDVKM. The CDR3 loop spans 17 amino acids. Losses at the gene ends were 3 bases for V and 0 bases for J; bases not matched to a gene: 5. The CDR3 here is CASSLPGQGTTNEKLFF. The CDR3 DNA is TGTGCCAGCAGTTTGCCGGGACAGGGAACAACTAATGAAAAACTGTTTTTT.

The chain has TRBV7-2 and TRBJ2-1; 8 nucleotides align to TRBD2. The germline V gene encodes CDR1 SGHTA and CDR2 FQGNSA. After removal of 1 base from V and 8 bases from J, the junction contained 10 bases not matched to a gene. The CDR3 has 16 residues. The CDR3 DNA is TGTGCCAGCAGCTTAGAGACCGGGGGGGCCAGCCATGAGCAGTTCTTC. This sequence encodes CASSLETGGASHEQFF.

The chain couples TRBV30 to TRBJ1-5; maybe TRBD1 (5 bases). From germline, CDR1 is GTSNPN and CDR2 SVGIG (reference sequence). Between the trimmed V and J ends, which lost 3 bases and 4 bases, there was a span of 10 bases. This CDR3 is 13 amino acids long. The CDR3 DNA reads as TGTGCCTGGAGCTACAGGTTTAATCAGCCCCAGCATTTT. Its protein is CAWSYRFNQPQHF. The complete variable domain, with remaining parts taken from reference TRBV30 and TRBJ1-5, reads SQTIHQWPATLVQPVGSPLSLECTVEGTSNPNLYWYRQAAGRGLQLLFYSVGIGQISSEVPQNLSASRPQDRQFILSSKKLLLSDSGFYLCAWSYRFNQPQHFGDGTRLSIL.

The rearrangement joins TRBV29-1 to TRBJ1-1, with no clear D. V lost 3 bases and J lost 1, with 9 bases in between. This CDR3 comprises 13 residues. From germline, CDR1 is SQVTM and CDR2 ANQGSEA. CDR3 DNA: TGCAGCGTTGACAAAGACAAGAACACTGAAGCTTTCTTT. It specifies CSVDKDKNTEAFF.

The chain employs TRBV14 and TRBJ1-1; D perhaps matches TRBD1 (5 bases). This CDR3 comprises 16 residues. Germline V gives CDR1 SGHDN, CDR2 FVKESK. V lost 0 bases and J lost 3, with 14 bases in between. CDR3 sequence: CASSQDRGWGDTEAFF. The CDR3 coding sequence is TGTGCCAGCAGCCAAGATAGGGGATGGGGCGACACTGAAGCTTTCTTT.

The chain is built from TRBV9 and TRBJ1-1, with 7 bases fitting TRBD1. This CDR3 is built from 15 residues. Per germline, CDR1 SGDLS and CDR2 YYNGEE. Germline trimming cut 4 bases from V and 5 bases from J; bases unmatched to any gene: 11. The CDR3 DNA is TGTGCCAGCAGCCCCCATGTGCAGGGGGTAACTGAAGCTTTCTTT. Protein sequence: CASSPHVQGVTEAFF.